The sequence of this T cell receptor (beta chain) was determined in a study of PD-1 blockade in mismatch repair-deficient tumors. Study observations and caveats: Tumor-resident clones, often absent from pretreatment blood, expanded after pembrolizumab and then contracted.

This clone has just one count. Its antigen is currently unknown. Here immunoSEQ multiplex PCR was the method, and the copy in TCRdb shows in-frame clones only, minus some. The sample lists under 50,000 clones, around 75% occurring once. All patients were mismatch repair deficient, assessed by either PCR or immunohistochemistry. The clonotype was recovered from an adult with mismatch repair-deficient cancer. The sample here was peripheral blood, taken 4 weeks after starting pembrolizumab.

The CDR3 DNA sequence: TGCAGTGCTCCTACTAGCGCCGAGCAGTTCTTC. Translation gives CSAPTSAEQFF. The J gene is TRBJ2-1, the V gene TRBV20-1; 7 positions agree with TRBD2. The V gene end was trimmed by 5 bases and the J gene end by 10 bases; junction bases not matched to a gene: 5. This CDR3 has 11 residues. CDR1 DFQATT and CDR2 SNEGSKA come from the germline V gene (reference sequence).